This entry features one T cell receptor beta chain sequence. Assay used: immunoSEQ multiplex PCR; TCRdb lists only in-frame clones, some missing. The sample shows some 180,000 clones, around nine tenths of them seen only once. The sample comes from a study of Ad26.COV2.S vaccination and SARS-CoV-2 variants. CDR1 and CDR2 (germline): MNHEY, SVGEGT. This CDR3 is built from 14 residues. V was trimmed by 2 bases and J by 1 base, leaving 8 bases between them. Sample: peripheral blood, taken after recovery from COVID-19. This sequence was found in a human donor who had recovered from COVID-19. The chain links TRBV6-2 or TRBV6-3 to TRBJ1-2, with D uncertain. The CDR3 nucleotides are TGTGCCAGCAGTTACCCGGCTTTTAACTATGGCTACACCTTC. Encoded protein: CASSYPAFNYGYTF.